The clone carrying this T cell receptor beta chain was seen more than once but under ten times. This entry is derived from a study of identical twins. The V gene's germline CDR1 is DFQATT and CDR2 SNEGSKA (reference sequence). The V gene end was trimmed by 5 bases and the J gene end by 0 bases; junction bases not matched to a gene: 10. The CDR3 loop spans 16 amino acids. Healthy Caucasians made up all donors. In TCRdb, the 5' RACE reads were re-called with MiXCR into one record per CDR3 protein. The sample consists of some 730,000 distinct CDR3 sequences, 15% to 20% of them appearing once. This same sample was also taken into another study, of T cells expressing NK-cell markers. That work states: Sorted CD3+CD56+NKG2C+, CD3+CD56+NKG2C- and CD3+CD56-NKG2C+ T cells provided the TCR beta repertoires. Topping the CD3+CD56-NKG2C+ fraction as well were these clonotypes, in a handful of donors.

V usage is TRBV20-1 and J usage is TRBJ2-1; 7 nucleotides agree with TRBD2. Specimen: PBMCs. The TCR was taken from a woman aged 18-29 years in good health. CDR3 nucleotide sequence: TGCAGTGCTGGAGGGGCGGGAGCGGACTCCTACAATGAGCAGTTCTTC. This translates into CSAGGAGADSYNEQFF.